A selection of T cell receptor beta chains follows, all from one sample in a study of graft-versus-host responses after intestinal transplantation. The data were produced by immunoSEQ multiplex PCR, yet TCRdb's version contains in-frame clones alone and is incomplete. In the table there are roughly 90,000 clones, about 85% of which are singletons. These receptors' targets are unknown. The sequenced sample was unstimulated CD4+ T cells sorted from spleen or lymph node cells, obtained before transplant. These receptors were taken from a human donor who was the organ donor for an intestinal transplant. CDR3s include the opening cysteine and the closing phenylalanine or tryptophan. The order of the fields is D gene, V gene, CDR3 length, J gene, clone size, CDR3 DNA, CDR3 protein. A D gene is named only where the DNA matches it firmly. The size of a clone is reported for some rows only, either as once, few or many, or as a class for expanded clones.

NA,TRBV21-1,16,TRBJ1-5,NA,TGTGCCAGCAGCACCCTTAGGCGGGGCCCCAATCAGCCCCAGCATTTT,CASSTLRRGPNQPQHF
NA,TRBV19,14,TRBJ1-5,NA,TGTGCCAGTACCCGACGGGGGGAGAGACAGCCCCAGCATTTT,CASTRRGERQPQHF
NA,TRBV6-1,14,TRBJ1-2,once,TGTGCCACTCAGGAGCTTGGGAGGGGGTATGGCTACACCTTC,CATQELGRGYGYTF
TRBD2,TRBV27,21,TRBJ2-1,NA,TGTGCCAGCAGTTCCCCGGAGACGAGTCGGACTAGCGGGTTTCTCTACAATGAGCAGTTCTTC,CASSSPETSRTSGFLYNEQFF
NA,TRBV15,13,TRBJ2-3,few,TGTGCCACCAGCAGCAATAGAGATCGCACGCAGTATTTT,CATSSNRDRTQYF
TRBD2,TRBV4-1,20,TRBJ2-2,NA,TGCGCCAGCAGCCAAGCCCCGGGACTAGCGGGCCGGCCGAACACCGGGGAGCTGTTTTTT,CASSQAPGLAGRPNTGELFF
TRBD1,TRBV19,15,TRBJ2-3,NA,TGTGCCAGTAGTAATTGGGGCAGGGGGACAGATACGCAGTATTTT,CASSNWGRGTDTQYF
NA,TRBV5-1,16,TRBJ2-2,NA,TGCGCCAGCCGTTTTTTGGGCACCAAGAACACCAGGGAGCTGTTTTTT,CASRFLGTKNTRELFF
TRBD2,TRBV7-9,16,TRBJ2-1,NA,TGTGCCAGCAGCCAAAAACTAGCGGGGGCCTACAATGAGCAGTTCTTC,CASSQKLAGAYNEQFF
NA,TRBV4-2,14,TRBJ2-7,NA,TGTGCCAGCAGCCAAGTGTCTGGCTTATACGAGCAGTACTTC,CASSQVSGLYEQYF
NA,TRBV18,14,TRBJ1-2,NA,TGTGCCAGCTCACCGGAGGGCACTAACTATGGCTACACCTTC,CASSPEGTNYGYTF
NA,TRBV10-1,17,TRBJ1-4,NA,TGCGCCAGCAGTGGTAGACAGGCACCAAGCTCGGATGAAAAACTGTTTTTT,CASSGRQAPSSDEKLFF
TRBD1,TRBV6-5,13,TRBJ1-1,NA,TGTGCCAGCAGACGGGACAGGGTTAGGGAAGCTTTCTTT,CASRRDRVREAFF
NA,TRBV30,15,TRBJ2-1,once,TGTGCCTGGAGTGTACTCGGGGACTCAGGCAATGAGCAGTTCTTC,CAWSVLGDSGNEQFF
NA,TRBV27,15,TRBJ1-5,NA,TGTGCCAGCAGTTTAGGGCCAGACAGTTATCAGCCCCAGCATTTT,CASSLGPDSYQPQHF
NA,TRBV7-9,12,TRBJ1-1,NA,TGTGCCAGCAGCTTAGGGGGCCCTGAAGCTTTCTTT,CASSLGGPEAFF
NA,TRBV6-5,13,TRBJ1-1,once,TGTGCCAGCAGTTATCTGGGGGCGCGTCAGGCTTTCTTT,CASSYLGARQAFF
NA,TRBV5-5,13,TRBJ1-5,NA,TGTGCCAGCAGCTTAATCGGAGGGATGCCCCAGCATTTT,CASSLIGGMPQHF
NA,TRBV23-1,13,TRBJ1-5,few,TGCGCCAGCAGTCACAGGGGCAATCAGCCCCAGCATTTT,CASSHRGNQPQHF
TRBD1,TRBV10-3,10,TRBJ2-7,NA,TGTGCCATCGGGGGACAGAAGCAGTACTTC,CAIGGQKQYF